This TCR beta chain was sequenced for a study of CD8+ T cells in alopecia areata. Sequencing used cDNA as its template, made by extracting RNA and reverse transcribing it. The table came from immunoSEQ multiplex PCR; TCRdb's copy has only in-frame clones and leaves some out. The sample yields over 200,000 clones, around three fifths seen once. This CDR3 is built from 13 residues. Germline V CDR1 and CDR2: MDHEN, SYDVKM. The V end was cut by 2 bases, the J end by 4 bases, with 8 bases between. The sample here was CD4+ T cells sorted from blood, taken at week 0. The sequence was obtained from a human donor with alopecia areata. The V gene is TRBV28, the J gene TRBJ2-5; no clear D gene. CDR3 loop: CASSLKGRETQYF. CDR3 DNA: TGTGCCAGCAGTTTAAAGGGCAGAGAGACCCAGTACTTC.